A selection of T cell receptor beta chains follows, all from one sample in a study of blood T cell repertoires in COVID-19. The data were produced by immunoSEQ multiplex PCR, yet TCRdb's version contains in-frame clones alone and is incomplete. The table lists about 330,000 clones, approximately 89% of them singletons. Sample: PBMCs or T cells enriched from blood (not recorded which). These receptors were taken from a woman aged 30 to 39 who had recovered from COVID-19. The CDR3 runs from the conserved cysteine through the conserved F or W. The D gene is left open where the match is weak. The size field is filled for only some rows; it gives once, few, many or a size class.

TRBJ2-1 . TRBD1 TRBV5-1 CASSSGTGGSNEQFF TGCGCCAGCAGCTCCGGGACAGGGGGCTCCAATGAGCAGTTCTTC
TRBJ1-1 . TRBD1 TRBV30 CAGKGTGINEAFF TGTGCCGGGAAGGGGACAGGGATTAATGAAGCTTTCTTT
TRBJ1-2 . TRBD1 TRBV4-1 CASSQVGTGRRDGYTF TGCGCCAGCAGCCAAGTCGGGACAGGGCGCCGGGATGGCTACACCTTC
TRBJ1-1 few . TRBV5-6 CASSLAGNTEAFF TGTGCCAGCAGCTTAGCGGGGAACACTGAAGCTTTCTTT
TRBJ1-5 few TRBD1 TRBV4-1 CASSQVGQELNQPQHF TGCGCCAGCAGCCAAGTTGGACAGGAACTCAATCAGCCCCAGCATTTT
TRBJ2-2 . TRBD1 TRBV5-1 CASGKGASGELFF TGCGCCAGCGGTAAGGGGGCGTCCGGGGAGCTGTTTTTT
TRBJ2-3 . . TRBV28 CASNSRESTDTQYF TGTGCCAGCAACTCGAGGGAAAGCACAGATACGCAGTATTTT
TRBJ1-3 . . TRBV2 CASSEGAPLENTIYF TGTGCCAGCAGTGAGGGGGCGCCCCTCGAAAACACCATATATTTT
TRBJ2-3 . TRBD1 TRBV5-4 CASGTGQSTDTQYF TGTGCCAGCGGAACGGGACAGAGCACAGATACGCAGTATTTT
TRBJ1-1 . . TRBV7-9 CASSSTLGGGFGTEAFF TGTGCCAGCAGCTCGACCCTCGGGGGGGGGTTCGGCACTGAAGCTTTCTTT
TRBJ1-2 once . TRBV6-5 CASSYQGRDGYTF TGTGCCAGCAGTTATCAGGGGAGGGATGGCTACACCTTC
TRBJ1-2 . . TRBV6-5 CASSYSETDNDYGYTF TGTGCCAGCAGTTACTCGGAGACAGACAATGACTATGGCTACACCTTC
TRBJ2-7 . . TRBV30 CAWSVIRVSGYEQYF TGTGCCTGGAGTGTAATTAGAGTGTCCGGCTACGAGCAGTACTTC
TRBJ2-7 . TRBD2 TRBV11-2 CASSPSLAGGEQYF TGTGCCAGCAGCCCGTCACTAGCGGGGGGCGAGCAGTACTTC
TRBJ1-2 few . TRBV7-8 CASSRRPDNYGYTF TGTGCCAGCAGCCGGCGGCCAGACAACTATGGCTACACCTTC